Shown below are 12 T cell receptor beta chains from a single sample sequenced in a study of spatial heterogeneity in lung cancer. Time point reported: sample taken at primary tumor resection. The input material, whole RNA from tumor, nontumor lung or frozen PBMC, was sequenced unsorted. TCRdb re-called the 5' RACE reads through MiXCR, storing one row per CDR3 protein. The sample contains about 11,000 distinct CDR3 sequences, over 3% of which appear only once. This specimen consisted of PBMCs, obtained at surgery. The receptors were sampled from a female donor with early-stage non-small cell lung cancer.

This clonotype has a count of ten or more. Since the library was made to target alpha chains, this beta chain is a stray read and its abundance is not meaningful. The rearrangement uses TRBV20-1 and TRBJ2-3; 9 bases fit TRBD2. The CDR3 is 14 amino acids. The V segment lost 3 bases and the J segment 5 bases; nucleotides outside the gene matches: 6. Per the germline V gene, CDR1 is DFQATT and CDR2 is SNEGSKA (reference sequence). CDR3 protein: CSARMTSGLDTQYF. The CDR3 nucleotides read TGCAGTGCTAGGATGACTAGCGGACTAGATACGCAGTATTTT.

The table lists this clonotype with many counts. This beta chain appears as a stray read in a library generated for alpha chains; its size is not informative. This chain links TRBV29-1 with TRBJ2-7, with a possible D match to TRBD2 (5 bases). Germline V gene data show CDR1 as SQVTM and CDR2 as ANQGSEA. The V gene lost 3 bases and the J gene lost 2 bases, with 8 bases spanning the gap. CDR3 length: 12 residues. The CDR3 region is CSVDAGPYEQYF. The CDR3, as DNA: TGCAGCGTTGATGCGGGCCCCTACGAGCAGTACTTC.

About this clonotype: This beta chain is an off-target read within a library intended for alpha chains, so its frequency means little. The chain employs TRBV3-1 and TRBJ2-7; D could derive from TRBD1 or TRBD2 (6 bases each). This CDR3 is built from 16 residues. Germline CDR1 reads LGHDT; CDR2 reads YNNKEL (reference sequence). Trimming left V 0 bases short and J 3 bases short, with 15 bases between. The CDR3 bases are TGTGCCAGCAGCCAAGACATGTGGGGGGCACTCTACGAGCAGTACTTC. It specifies CASSQDMWGALYEQYF.

In its sample, this clonotype was seen many times. Being off target in a library aimed at alpha chains, this beta chain has a size of little meaning. The chain carries TRBV14 and TRBJ2-1, with unresolved D. Trimming removed 2 bases at V and 5 bases at J, with 4 bases between. Germline values: CDR1 SGHDN, CDR2 FVKESK. This CDR3 region has 12 residues. The CDR3: CASSQFNNEQFF. The CDR3 coding sequence is TGTGCCAGCAGCCAATTCAACAATGAGCAGTTCTTC. Filled out from reference TRBV14 and TRBJ2-1, the complete variable domain reads EAGVTQFPSHSVIEKGQTVTLRCDPISGHDNLYWYRRVMGKEIKFLLHFVKESKQDESGMPNNRFLAERTGGTYSTLKVQPAELEDSGVYFCASSQFNNEQFFGPGTRLTVL.

There are many counts of this clonotype. One end of the junction fails to match germline, which may point to a read error. Because the library targeted alpha chains, this beta chain is an off-target read whose size means little. This rearrangement joins TRBV13 to TRBJ2-3; TRBD2 matches at 9 bases. The CDR3 is 17 residues long. From germline, CDR1 is PRHDT and CDR2 FYEKMQ (reference sequence). Here the CDR3 reads CASSLGTALAGPETQYF. The CDR3 DNA is TGTGCCAGCAGCTTAGGGACAGCACTAGCGGGCCCAGAAACGCAGTATTTT.

This clonotype is deemed medium-sized (0.01 to 0.1%). Because the library targeted alpha chains, this beta chain is an off-target read whose size means little. The V and J genes are TRBV7-2 and TRBJ2-7, with 7 bases that match TRBD2. Per germline, CDR1 SGHTA and CDR2 FQGNSA. This CDR3 is built from 16 residues. V was pared by 0 bases and J by 2 bases, with 7 bases of the junction left unmatched. The CDR3 region has the DNA TGTGCCAGCAGCTTAGCGCCTAGCGGAGGGGCCTACGAGCAGTACTTC. Translating gives CASSLAPSGGAYEQYF.

On this clonotype: This beta chain is off target for a library built for alpha chains, so its abundance means little. This chain connects TRBV7-3 to TRBJ2-2; D call uncertain. The length of the CDR3 is 12 residues. The V end was cut by 2 bases, the J end by 5 bases, with 3 bases between. Germline CDR1 SGHTA, CDR2 FQGTGA. Here the CDR3 reads CASSLGTGELFF. CDR3 nucleotides: TGTGCCAGCAGCTTAGGGACCGGGGAGCTGTTTTTT.

This clonotype is labeled as medium-sized. This beta chain appears as a stray read in a library generated for alpha chains; its size is not informative. V gene TRBV29-1 combines with J gene TRBJ2-5, with TRBD2 matching 7 bases. The CDR3 extends over 13 amino acids. Trimming took 4 bases from V and 5 from J; bases not matched to a gene: 7. CDR1 and CDR2 (germline): SQVTM, ANQGSEA. CDR3 loop: CSVVAGVSETQYF. The CDR3 nucleotides read TGCAGCGTTGTTGCGGGAGTTTCCGAGACCCAGTACTTC.

A word on this clonotype: This beta chain appears as a stray read in a library generated for alpha chains; its size is not informative. The chain combines TRBV2 with TRBJ1-2; 9 nucleotides agree with TRBD1. V lost 7 bases and J lost 4; bases outside the gene matches: 1. The CDR3 runs 12 residues. Germline CDR1 SNHLY, CDR2 FYNNEI. The CDR3 nucleotides read TGTGCCAGCAAGGGACAGGGCTATGGCTACACCTTC. This encodes CASKGQGYGYTF.

This clonotype has ten or more counts. The library was built for alpha chains, so this beta chain is an off-target read and its size means little. The gene calls are TRBV30 and TRBJ2-1; D unclear. This CDR3 comprises 11 residues. V lost 5 bases and J 4 bases, leaving 6 bases between the germline ends. The germline V gene has CDR1 GTSNPN and CDR2 SVGIG (reference sequence). DNA of the CDR3: TGTGCCTGGGGACGGTACAATGAGCAGTTCTTC. This translates into CAWGRYNEQFF.

In its sample, this clonotype was seen many times. This beta chain is a stray sequence in a library constructed for alpha chains; its clone size is not meaningful. This chain uses TRBV5-1 with TRBJ2-7; D is unclear. V was clipped by 0 bases and J by 0 bases, with 10 bases between them. The CDR3 is 15 residues long. Germline V lookup: CDR1 SGHRS, CDR2 YFSETQ. CDR3 sequence: CASSLDYRLSYEQYF. The DNA of the CDR3 is TGCGCCAGCAGCTTGGATTACCGTCTCTCCTACGAGCAGTACTTC. The full variable domain, completed using reference TRBV5-1 and TRBJ2-7, is KAGVTQTPRYLIKTRGQQVTLSCSPISGHRSVSWYQQTPGQGLQFLFEYFSETQRNKGNFPGRFSGRQFSNSRSEMNVSTLELGDSALYLCASSLDYRLSYEQYFGPGTRLTVT.

This clonotype showed up many times. This beta chain appears as a stray read in a library generated for alpha chains; its size is not informative. The chain couples TRBV5-1 to TRBJ2-5; 13 bases line up with TRBD2. From germline, CDR1 is SGHRS and CDR2 YFSETQ. The CDR3 length is 17 residues. Trimming removed 3 bases from V and 5 bases from J; junction bases left unmatched: 10. CDR3 region: CASSWDGLAGEMETQYF. The CDR3 DNA sequence: TGCGCCAGCAGCTGGGACGGACTAGCGGGAGAAATGGAGACCCAGTACTTC. The variable domain in full, with the rest retrieved from reference TRBV5-1 and TRBJ2-5, is KAGVTQTPRYLIKTRGQQVTLSCSPISGHRSVSWYQQTPGQGLQFLFEYFSETQRNKGNFPGRFSGRQFSNSRSEMNVSTLELGDSALYLCASSWDGLAGEMETQYFGPGTRLLVL.